The rows below give T cell receptor beta chains drawn from one sample of a study of monozygotic twins with inflammatory bowel disease. TCRdb re-called the 5' RACE reads; every CDR3 protein appears as one record, without DNA. Its listing shows around 450,000 distinct CDR3 sequences. The specimen was blood. These receptors originate from a human donor with ulcerative colitis or Crohn's disease, or a healthy co-twin of an affected twin (not recorded which). Both conserved end residues are part of each CDR3.

j_call	cdr3_length	v_call	cdr3_aa
TRBJ2-2	13	TRBV7-9	CASTPGRSGELFF
TRBJ2-7	16	TRBV19	CASSFGQASLFYEQYF
TRBJ1-2	15	TRBV4-3	CASSQETGGAYGYTF
TRBJ2-3	17	TRBV12-2	CASRLRRRVLCTDTQYF
TRBJ2-7	17	TRBV15	CATSRPALWQGVYEQYF
TRBJ1-1	14	TRBV20-1	CSARDWTLNPEAFF
TRBJ1-1	15	TRBV12-3/TRBV12-4	CASSLGLIGDTEAFF
TRBJ1-2	18	TRBV4-2	CASSRSENRDTASYGYTF
TRBJ2-2	15	TRBV10-3	CAISDEREVTGELFF
TRBJ2-7	17	TRBV20-1	CSARDLREGQPAYEQYF
TRBJ1-5	14	TRBV11-3	CASSLRRKNQPQHF
TRBJ2-7	14	TRBV30	CAWAQTGGLYEQYF
TRBJ2-3	14	TRBV12-3/TRBV12-4	CASIRGAYTDTQYF